This TCR beta chain is from a study of T cells in localized non-small cell lung cancer. Findings of the study overall: Among the top 100 tumor clones, a median around 60 appeared in adjacent lung. Sequencing, confined to only one tumor region, leaves heterogeneity possible.

On this clone itself: Its antigen is as yet unknown.

The method was immunoSEQ multiplex PCR; TCRdb's version includes in-frame clones alone and lacks a portion of them. The sample includes fewer than 10,000 clones, around 42% of them seen just once. The clonotype comes from a woman between 35 and 70 years old with stage I lung adenocarcinoma. The sequencing here drew on lymph node tissue, taken before any cancer treatment.

The CDR3 nucleotides are TGTGCCAGTTCTTGGGGGGGCGCAGACACCATATATTTT. This sequence encodes CASSWGGADTIYF. V gene TRBV19 combines with J gene TRBJ1-3, with D possibly matching TRBD1 (6 bases). This CDR3 contains 13 residues. With 8 bases removed from V and 8 bases from J, the gap between germline ends came to 16 bases. In germline, CDR1 is LNHDA, CDR2 SQIVND (reference sequence).